The clone carrying this T cell receptor beta chain appeared a few times. TCRdb processed the RT-PCR reads anew with MiXCR; each CDR3 protein has one entry. The data contain hundreds of thousands of distinct CDR3 sequences, 14% of them singletons. Trimming pared 0 bases from V and 1 base from J, leaving 3 bases between. Germline CDR1 and CDR2: KGHSH and LQKENI. The CDR3 has 13 amino acids. The rearrangement links TRBV18 to TRBJ1-2; D call uncertain. Specimen: memory CD4+ T cells from blood. This sequence was found in a female donor in good health, serving as a healthy control. The chain's CDR3 is CASSPPSNYGYTF. CDR3 in DNA: TGTGCCAGCTCACCACCCAGTAACTATGGCTACACCTTC.